This T cell receptor beta chain is from a study of cytomegalovirus exposure and HLA in healthy donors. Looking at the study overall: Within an early data release were about 80 million unique TCRs drawn from HLA-typed donors.

The germline V and J ends were trimmed by 6 bases and 0 bases, with 11 bases remaining between them. Per the germline V gene, CDR1 is MNHNY and CDR2 is SVGAGI (reference sequence). The CDR3 is 14 amino acids. PCR primers comprised 60 Vbeta and 13 Jbeta primers. Repertoires were generated with immunoSEQ multiplex PCR, while TCRdb's copy carries only in-frame clones and drops some. The table lists 150,000 to 200,000 clones, 65% to 90% of them singletons. The rearrangement uses TRBV6-6 and TRBJ1-1, with D unresolved. The TCR was taken from a woman between 18 and 30 years old in good health and CMV-seronegative. Sequenced: PBMCs. Here the CDR3 DNA reads TGTGCCAGCAGAAACAGAAACATGAACACTGAAGCTTTCTTT. Translated: CASRNRNMNTEAFF.